This T cell receptor (beta chain) stems from a study of control samples from healthy donors and cancer patients (dated by TCRdb to the early 2020s). A single count supports this clone. The target of this receptor is not known. Base qualities are not at hand, and no much larger clone is one base apart. Reading from cysteine to phenylalanine, the CDR3 counts 14 amino acids. Left in the record is the CDR3 DNA by itself, 42 bases read in frame from the first base. The germline V gene encodes CDR1 KGHSH and CDR2 LQKENI. Trimming removed 6 bases from V and 4 bases from J, leaving 15 bases between the germline ends. Libraries were made using the immunoSEQ multiplex PCR assay. In TCRdb, the immuneACCESS table is reduced to in-frame sequences with V and J assigned. These tables do not hold every clone; where another copy was compared, an unresolved V gene accounts for under half, and the others remain unexplained. For this sample the table gives about 130,000 clones, of which around nine tenths were detected only once. Together, the top ten hold roughly 3.4% of the sample.

The sequence links TRBV18 to TRBJ1-1; TRBD1 is perhaps the D gene, given 6 matching bases. Input material: blood. This TCR came from a man aged 45-65 years in good health. The base sequence is TGTGCCAGCTCCGGCAGGCAGGGGAGCACTGAAGCTTTCTTT. Its protein is CASSGRQGSTEAFF. Full variable domain (CDR3 extended with the reference TRBV18 and TRBJ1-1 proteins): NAGVMQNPRHLVRRRGQEARLRCSPMKGHSHVYWYRQLPEEGLKFMVYLQKENIIDESGMPKERFSAEFPKEGPSILRIQQVVRGDSAAYFCASSGRQGSTEAFFGQGTRLTVV.